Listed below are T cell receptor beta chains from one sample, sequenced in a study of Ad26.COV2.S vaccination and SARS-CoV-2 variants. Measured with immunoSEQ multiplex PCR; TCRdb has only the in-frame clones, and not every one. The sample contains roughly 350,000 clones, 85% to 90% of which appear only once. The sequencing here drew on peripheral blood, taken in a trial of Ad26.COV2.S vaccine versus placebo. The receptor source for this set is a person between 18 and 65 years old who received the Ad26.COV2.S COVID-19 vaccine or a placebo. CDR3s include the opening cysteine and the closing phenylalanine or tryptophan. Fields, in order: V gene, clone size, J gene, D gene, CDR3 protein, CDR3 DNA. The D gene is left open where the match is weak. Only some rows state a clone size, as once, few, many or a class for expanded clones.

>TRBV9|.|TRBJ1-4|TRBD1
CASSGTGGVHEKLFF
TGTGCCAGCAGCGGGACAGGGGGAGTTCATGAAAAACTGTTTTTT
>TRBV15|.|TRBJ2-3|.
CATSRAPGSTDTQYF
TGTGCCACCAGCAGAGCCCCGGGGAGCACAGATACGCAGTATTTT
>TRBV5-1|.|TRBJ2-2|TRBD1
CASSLRLWDRGKNTGELFF
TGCGCCAGCAGCTTGAGGTTGTGGGACAGGGGAAAGAACACCGGGGAGCTGTTTTTT
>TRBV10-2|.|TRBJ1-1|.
CASSETLNGEAFF
TGCGCCAGCAGTGAGACGCTGAACGGTGAAGCTTTCTTT
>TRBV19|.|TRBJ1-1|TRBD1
CASSIIPQGAEAFF
TGTGCCAGTAGTATAATTCCACAGGGGGCTGAAGCTTTCTTT
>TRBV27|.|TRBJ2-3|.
CASSFNTDTQYF
TGTGCCAGCAGTTTCAACACAGATACGCAGTATTTT
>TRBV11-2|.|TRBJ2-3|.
CASSLLDGTDTQYF
TGTGCCAGCAGCCTACTAGATGGCACAGATACGCAGTATTTT
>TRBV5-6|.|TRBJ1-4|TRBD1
CASSVFRDRTDEKLFF
TGTGCCAGCAGCGTTTTCCGGGACAGGACTGATGAAAAACTGTTTTTT
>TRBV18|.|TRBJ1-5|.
CASSPGVRGNHNQPQHF
TGTGCCAGCTCACCAGGGGTAAGGGGTAATCACAATCAGCCCCAGCATTTT
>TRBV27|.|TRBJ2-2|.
CASSPGEIHTGELFF
TGTGCCAGCAGTCCGGGGGAGATTCATACCGGGGAGCTGTTTTTT
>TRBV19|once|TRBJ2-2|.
CASSIGLNTGELFF
TGTGCCAGTAGTATAGGGTTGAACACCGGGGAGCTGTTTTTT
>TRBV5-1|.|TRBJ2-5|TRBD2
CASSPGLAGASYQETQYF
TGCGCCAGCAGCCCCGGACTAGCGGGGGCCTCCTACCAAGAGACCCAGTACTTC
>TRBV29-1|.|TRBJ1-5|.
CSVQWGNQPQHF
TGCAGCGTCCAATGGGGGAATCAGCCCCAGCATTTT
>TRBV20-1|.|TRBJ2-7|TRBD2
CSASLAGDYYEQYF
TGCAGTGCTAGTCTAGCGGGGGATTACTACGAGCAGTACTTC
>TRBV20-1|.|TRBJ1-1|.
CRLDLNTEAFF
TGCAGATTGGACCTGAACACTGAAGCTTTCTTT
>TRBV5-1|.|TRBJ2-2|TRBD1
CASSYTGQGGGELFF
TGCGCCAGCAGCTACACGGGACAGGGTGGCGGGGAGCTGTTTTTT
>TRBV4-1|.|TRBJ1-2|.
CASSRIRGGYTF
TGCGCCAGCAGCCGAATTAGGGGCGGCTACACCTTC
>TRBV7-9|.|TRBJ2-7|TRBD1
CASSLPGGDEQYF
TGTGCCAGCAGCTTACCAGGGGGCGACGAGCAGTACTTC
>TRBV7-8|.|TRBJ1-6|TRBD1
CASSPTTGEWTLHF
TGTGCCAGCAGCCCAACGACAGGGGAATGGACCCTCCACTTT
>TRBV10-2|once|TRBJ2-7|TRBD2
CASSDPFGGSGTYYEQYF
TGCGCCAGCAGTGACCCCTTCGGGGGTAGCGGGACCTACTACGAGCAGTACTTC
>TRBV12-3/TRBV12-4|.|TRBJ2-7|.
CASSLVTDYEQYF
TGTGCCAGCAGTTTAGTCACAGACTACGAGCAGTACTTC
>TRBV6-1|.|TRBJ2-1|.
CASSEEVVNEQFF
TGTGCCAGCAGTGAAGAGGTTGTCAATGAGCAGTTCTTC
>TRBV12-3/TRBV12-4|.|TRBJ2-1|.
CASSLRGGNEQFF
TGTGCCAGCAGTTTACGAGGTGGGAATGAGCAGTTCTTC
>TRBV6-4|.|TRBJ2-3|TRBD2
CASRRLAGSTDTQYF
TGTGCCAGCAGAAGACTAGCGGGGAGCACAGATACGCAGTATTTT
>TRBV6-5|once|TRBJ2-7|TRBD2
CASRGGLAGTLEQYF
TGTGCCAGCAGGGGAGGACTAGCGGGAACACTCGAGCAGTACTTC
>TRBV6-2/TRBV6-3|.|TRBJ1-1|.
CASSPSTRGHTEAFF
TGTGCCAGCAGTCCAAGCACGAGGGGCCACACTGAAGCTTTCTTT
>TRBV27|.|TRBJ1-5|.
CASSSSAGDKDQPQHF
TGTGCCAGCAGTTCCTCGGCAGGGGACAAGGATCAGCCCCAGCATTTT
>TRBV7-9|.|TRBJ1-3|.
CASSTRTPGEGNTIYF
TGTGCCAGCAGCACCCGGACACCTGGGGAAGGAAACACCATATATTTT
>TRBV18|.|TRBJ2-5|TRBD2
CASSPGLAGVETQYF
TGTGCCAGCTCACCGGGACTAGCGGGGGTAGAGACCCAGTACTTC
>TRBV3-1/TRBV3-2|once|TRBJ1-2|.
CASSQDQGASLGGYTF
TGTGCCAGCAGCCAAGATCAGGGAGCAAGTCTAGGTGGCTACACCTTC
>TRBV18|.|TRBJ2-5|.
CASSPGTYGGETQYF
TGTGCCAGCTCTCCGGGGACCTACGGGGGAGAGACCCAGTACTTC
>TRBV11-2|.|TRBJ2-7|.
CASSLVGEQYF
TGTGCCAGCAGCTTAGTAGGCGAGCAGTACTTC
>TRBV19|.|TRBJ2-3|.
CASSIDGEDTQYF
TGTGCCAGTAGTATCGACGGTGAAGATACGCAGTATTTT
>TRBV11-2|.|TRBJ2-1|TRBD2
CASSLSSGRASEQFF
TGTGCCAGCAGCTTATCGAGCGGGAGGGCCAGCGAGCAGTTCTTC
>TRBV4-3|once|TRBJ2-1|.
CASSQEGYNEQFF
TGCGCCAGCAGCCAAGAGGGGTACAATGAGCAGTTCTTC
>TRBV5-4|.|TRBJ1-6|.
CASSDEGVESPLHF
TGTGCCAGCAGCGATGAAGGGGTAGAGTCACCCCTCCACTTT
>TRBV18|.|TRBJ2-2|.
CASSPQDRSTGELFF
TGTGCCAGCTCACCACAGGACAGATCCACCGGGGAGCTGTTTTTT
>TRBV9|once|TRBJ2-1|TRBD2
CASSVTSGSVNEQFF
TGTGCCAGCAGCGTAACTAGCGGGAGCGTCAATGAGCAGTTCTTC
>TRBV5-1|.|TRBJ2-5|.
CASSLEGYQETQYF
TGCGCCAGCAGCTTGGAAGGCTACCAAGAGACCCAGTACTTC
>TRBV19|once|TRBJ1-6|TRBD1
CASQGTGKNPNSPLHF
TGTGCCTCCCAAGGGACAGGGAAGAATCCGAATTCACCCCTCCACTTT
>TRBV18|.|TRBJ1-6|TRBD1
CASSPNRGLSTPLHF
TGTGCCAGCTCACCCAACAGGGGTCTATCGACACCCCTCCACTTT
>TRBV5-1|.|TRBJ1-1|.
CASSLPAGINTEAFF
TGCGCCAGCAGCTTGCCGGCAGGGATCAACACTGAAGCTTTCTTT
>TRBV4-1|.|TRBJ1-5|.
CASSQVGGVGQPQHF
TGCGCCAGCAGCCAAGTTGGAGGGGTCGGGCAGCCCCAGCATTTT
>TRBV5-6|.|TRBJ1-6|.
CASSLNVRGNSPLHF
TGTGCCAGCAGCTTAAACGTGAGAGGGAATTCACCCCTCCACTTT
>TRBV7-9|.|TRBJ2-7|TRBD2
CASSLRGTSGRAGEQYF
TGTGCCAGCAGCTTAAGAGGGACTAGCGGGAGGGCCGGCGAGCAGTACTTC
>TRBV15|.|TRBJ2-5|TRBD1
CATSRDLPQTGWVETQYF
TGTGCCACCAGCAGAGATCTCCCCCAGACAGGGTGGGTGGAGACCCAGTACTTC
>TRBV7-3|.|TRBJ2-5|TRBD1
CASSPAGGRETQYF
TGTGCCAGCAGTCCGGCAGGGGGCAGAGAGACCCAGTACTTC